This entry lists 6 T cell receptor beta chains sequenced from one sample in a study of cytomegalovirus exposure and HLA in healthy donors. The primer mix had 60 Vbeta and 13 Jbeta primers. The repertoire was sequenced with immunoSEQ multiplex PCR; TCRdb's copy has only in-frame clones and lacks some. The table shows some 120,000 clones, with 60% to 80% occurring only once. The sample comprised PBMCs. The receptor source for this set is a human donor in good health.

The chain carries TRBV6-5 and TRBJ2-3; D may be TRBD2 (5 bases). The germline V gene has CDR1 MNHEY and CDR2 SVGAGI. Trimming removed 6 bases at V and 2 bases at J, with 9 bases between. CDR3 length equals 13 residues. CDR3: CASSNSVTDTQYF. The CDR3 coding sequence is TGTGCCAGCAGCAATAGCGTCACAGATACGCAGTATTTT.

The V and J genes are TRBV15 and TRBJ1-5; D is ambiguous. The CDR3 runs to 14 residues. V shed 3 bases and J shed 0 bases, with 6 bases lying between them. Germline CDR1 LNHNV, CDR2 YYDKDF (reference sequence). Here the CDR3 reads CATSRVGSNQPQHF. In DNA form, the CDR3 reads TGTGCCACCAGCAGGGTCGGTAGCAATCAGCCCCAGCATTTT.

This chain links TRBV2 with TRBJ1-2; D is possibly TRBD1 (6 bases). Germline lookup yields CDR1 SNHLY and CDR2 FYNNEI. The CDR3 runs 13 residues. V was shortened by 4 bases and J by 12 bases, with 18 bases between the two germline ends. CDR3 protein: CASSVIWQGYDTF. Written as DNA, the CDR3 is TGTGCCAGCAGTGTTATCTGGCAGGGGTACGACACCTTC. The variable domain in full, with the rest retrieved from reference TRBV2 and TRBJ1-2, is EPEVTQTPSHQVTQMGQEVILRCVPISNHLYFYWYRQILGQKVEFLVSFYNNEISEKSEIFDDQFSVERPDGSNFTLKIRSTKLEDSAMYFCASSVIWQGYDTFGSGTRLTVV.

This chain connects TRBV2 to TRBJ1-2; D perhaps matches TRBD1 (5 bases). V lost 11 bases to trimming and J lost 6 bases, with 13 bases between them. Germline V lookup: CDR1 SNHLY, CDR2 FYNNEI. This CDR3 is built from 11 residues. CDR3 nucleotides: TGTGCCTCAAGGGGCGGGGATGGCTACACCTTC. Its translation: CASRGGDGYTF. Full variable domain (remainder filled in from reference TRBV2 and TRBJ1-2): EPEVTQTPSHQVTQMGQEVILRCVPISNHLYFYWYRQILGQKVEFLVSFYNNEISEKSEIFDDQFSVERPDGSNFTLKIRSTKLEDSAMYFCASRGGDGYTFGSGTRLTVV.

The genes are TRBV6-5 and TRBJ2-5; D unclear. Germline V lookup: CDR1 MNHEY, CDR2 SVGAGI. This CDR3 region has 14 residues. V was trimmed by 6 bases and J by 6 bases, leaving 17 bases between them. The CDR3 reads CASRTTQVAKTQYF. The DNA of the CDR3 is TGTGCCAGCAGGACCACCCAGGTGGCGAAGACCCAGTACTTC.

V gene TRBV28 combines with J gene TRBJ1-6; 8 nucleotides agree with TRBD1. The V gene's germline CDR1 is MDHEN and CDR2 SYDVKM. The CDR3 totals 14 residues. With 5 bases clipped from V and 6 bases from J, the junction kept 3 bases outside the gene matches. CDR3 amino acids: CASSTGQVNSPLHF. The DNA of the CDR3 is TGTGCCAGCAGTACGGGACAGGTTAATTCACCCCTCCACTTT.